These T cell receptor beta chains were read from a single sample in a study of shared clonotypes between healthy human individuals. Sequenced by immunoSEQ multiplex PCR; TCRdb stores in-frame clones only, minus some. The table records over a million clones, approximately 96% of them present only once. The sample taken for sequencing was naive CD4+ T cells sorted from blood. The receptors stem from a man aged 25-45 years in good health. Both conserved end residues are part of each CDR3. The D gene is left open where the match is weak. Some rows have no size entry. The others give once, few or many, or a class for an expanded clone.

j_call v_call d_call clone_size cdr3_aa cdr3_nt
TRBJ1-1 TRBV30 TRBD1 - CAWTKRQGNLPSNTEAFF TGTGCCTGGACCAAACGACAGGGCAATTTGCCTTCGAACACTGAAGCTTTCTTT
TRBJ1-1 TRBV5-6 TRBD1 - CASSYRGRPLNTEAFF TGTGCCAGCAGCTACAGGGGTCGGCCCTTGAACACTGAAGCTTTCTTT
TRBJ2-7 TRBV2 - - CASSVSYEQYF TGTGCCAGCTCTGTTTCCTACGAGCAGTACTTC
TRBJ2-1 TRBV5-8 TRBD1 - CASSLLQGSVYEQFF TGTGCCAGCAGTTTATTACAGGGGTCGGTATATGAGCAGTTCTTC
TRBJ2-7 TRBV5-1 TRBD2 - CASSFTGTSYEQYF TGCGCCAGCAGCTTTACCGGGACTAGCTACGAGCAGTACTTC
TRBJ2-7 TRBV28 TRBD2 - CASRHGGVGVYEQYF TGTGCCAGCAGGCATGGGGGGGTTGGAGTCTACGAGCAGTACTTC
TRBJ2-7 TRBV6-1 TRBD2 once CASSRTSSRYEQYF TGTGCCAGCAGCAGGACTAGCAGCCGCTACGAGCAGTACTTC
TRBJ2-7 TRBV7-3 - - CASSSRNEQYF TGTGCCAGCAGCTCCAGGAACGAGCAGTACTTC
TRBJ1-4 TRBV5-1 TRBD1 - CASSSTGGHEKLFF TGCGCCAGCAGCTCAACAGGGGGACATGAAAAACTGTTTTTT
TRBJ2-7 TRBV9 - - CASSARDSLEQYF TGTGCCAGCAGCGCCCGGGACTCTTTGGAGCAGTACTTC
TRBJ2-1 TRBV9 TRBD2 few CASSVGSGSYEQFF TGTGCCAGCAGCGTAGGTAGCGGGAGCTATGAGCAGTTCTTC
TRBJ2-7 TRBV7-8 - once CASSLNLPEIATYEQYF TGTGCCAGCAGCTTAAACCTCCCTGAGATTGCAACCTACGAGCAGTACTTC
TRBJ1-3 TRBV10-2 - - CASSEHGRRNTIYF TGCGCCAGCAGTGAGCACGGCCGAAGAAACACCATATATTTT
TRBJ2-3 TRBV6-1 - - CASTADTQYF TGTGCCAGCACGGCAGATACGCAGTATTTT
TRBJ1-4 TRBV15 TRBD1 - CATSGPSGTGNEKLFF TGTGCCACCAGCGGGCCGTCCGGGACAGGGAATGAAAAACTGTTTTTT
TRBJ2-2 TRBV10-1 TRBD2 - CASSRTSGRGTGELFF TGCGCCAGCAGTCGGACTAGCGGGAGAGGAACCGGGGAGCTGTTTTTT
TRBJ1-5 TRBV19 - - CASSRMDRNNQPQHF TGTGCCAGTAGTCGGATGGACAGAAACAATCAGCCCCAGCATTTT
TRBJ2-7 TRBV10-3 TRBD1 - CAISVTGGSYEQYF TGTGCCATCAGTGTGACAGGGGGCTCCTACGAGCAGTACTTC
TRBJ2-1 TRBV28 TRBD2 once CASSLSGTFSYNEQFF TGTGCCAGCAGCCTTAGCGGGACCTTCTCCTACAATGAGCAGTTCTTC
TRBJ2-3 TRBV11-2 TRBD2 - CASSLNPSGGDTQYF TGTGCCAGCAGCTTAAATCCTAGCGGGGGAGATACGCAGTATTTT
TRBJ1-1 TRBV18 TRBD1 - CASSHTRATGGSEAFF TGTGCCAGCTCACATACCCGAGCGACAGGGGGCTCTGAAGCTTTCTTT
TRBJ2-7 TRBV6-1 TRBD2 - CASSPGAGAFYEQYF TGTGCCAGCAGTCCTGGGGCGGGAGCCTTCTACGAGCAGTACTTC
TRBJ2-1 TRBV18 TRBD2 - CASSSSLGGSVHEQFF TGTGCCAGCTCATCCTCACTTGGCGGGAGCGTCCATGAGCAGTTCTTC
TRBJ2-3 TRBV16 - - CASTSSAPWTDTQYF TGTGCCAGCACCAGTAGTGCCCCTTGGACAGATACGCAGTATTTT
TRBJ2-1 TRBV10-3 - - CAIRTDTGFNEQFF TGTGCCATCAGAACCGATACAGGGTTCAATGAGCAGTTCTTC
TRBJ1-4 TRBV18 TRBD1 - CASSRDQGELFF TGTGCCAGCTCACGTGACCAGGGGGAACTGTTTTTT
TRBJ1-1 TRBV29-1 - - CSVAPRVLSTEAFF TGCAGCGTTGCCCCCCGAGTTCTTAGCACTGAAGCTTTCTTT
TRBJ2-7 TRBV2 - - CASSEVGALSEQYF TGTGCCAGCAGTGAAGTGGGGGCCCTCTCCGAGCAGTACTTC